This passage covers 8 T cell receptor beta chains from one sample sequenced in a study of blood T cell repertoires in COVID-19. Using immunoSEQ multiplex PCR, the repertoire was profiled, and TCRdb retains in-frame clones only, with some absent. The table has more than 300,000 clones, roughly 86% seen once. Sequenced: peripheral blood. The origin of the receptors is a woman aged 25 to 39 with COVID-19, enrolled during active disease.

Concerning this clone itself: The same CDR3 can be traced to other DNA sequences in this sample. The chain is built from TRBV28 and TRBJ1-1; D is possibly TRBD1 (6 bases). CDR1 is MDHEN and CDR2 is SYDVKM in the germline V gene. The CDR3 is made up of 13 amino acids. Trimming removed 5 bases at V and 3 bases at J, with 10 bases between. CDR3 amino acids: CASSLQGYTEAFF. The CDR3 DNA reads as TGTGCCAGCAGTCTTCAGGGGTACACTGAAGCTTTCTTT.

This clone appeared a single time. This chain joins TRBV7-3 and TRBJ1-2; TRBD1 agrees at 7 bases. With V trimmed by 3 bases and J by 0 bases, 1 base remained unmatched. In germline, CDR1 is SGHTA, CDR2 FQGTGA. This CDR3 has 14 residues. Written as DNA, the CDR3 is TGTGCCAGCAGCTTCGGGACAGCTAACTATGGCTACACCTTC. Translating it yields CASSFGTANYGYTF.

This clone has just one count. The chain joins TRBV19 to TRBJ1-1; D uncertain. This CDR3 is built from 13 residues. The germline V and J ends were trimmed by 6 bases and 6 bases, with 14 bases remaining between them. Germline-derived CDR1 and CDR2 are LNHDA and SQIVND (reference sequence). This CDR3 is CASRRALSPEAFF. In DNA form, the CDR3 reads TGTGCCAGTAGAAGAGCCCTTTCGCCTGAAGCTTTCTTT.

The V gene is TRBV21-1, the J gene TRBJ2-7; the DNA was not compared with TRBD2, the D call given in the table. TRBV21-1 is described as a pseudogene. The CDR3 is 13 residues long. The CDR3 nucleotides read TGTGCCAGACGAAGCGGGAGGGTACACGAGCAGTACTTC. Translation gives CARRSGRVHEQYF.

J is TRBJ1-1 and V is TRBV28, with D maybe TRBD1 (6 bases). CDR1 and CDR2 from the germline V gene are MDHEN and SYDVKM. V dropped 7 bases and J dropped 10 bases, with 16 bases sitting between them. The length of the CDR3 is 12 residues. The CDR3 reads CASNSPGVRAFF. In nucleotides, the CDR3 is TGTGCCAGCAACTCCCCAGGGGTGAGAGCTTTCTTT.

The chain couples TRBV5-1 to TRBJ2-7; D gene uncertain. Germline values: CDR1 SGHRS, CDR2 YFSETQ. The CDR3 contains 14 residues. V was clipped by 7 bases and J by 0 bases, with 14 bases between them. The CDR3 is CASRPRGSSYEQYF. The CDR3 DNA sequence: TGCGCCAGCCGGCCCCGCGGCTCCTCCTACGAGCAGTACTTC. Full variable domain (rest looked up from reference TRBV5-1 and TRBJ2-7): KAGVTQTPRYLIKTRGQQVTLSCSPISGHRSVSWYQQTPGQGLQFLFEYFSETQRNKGNFPGRFSGRQFSNSRSEMNVSTLELGDSALYLCASRPRGSSYEQYFGPGTRLTVT.

This chain connects TRBV6-6 to TRBJ1-2; possible D gene TRBD1, 6 bases. Deletions cut 4 bases from V and 5 bases from J, with 11 bases between. Germline loops: CDR1 MNHNY, CDR2 SVGAGI (reference sequence). The CDR3 is 13 amino acids. CDR3 in DNA: TGTGCCAGCAGTTCCGGGACACAATATGGCTACACCTTC. This encodes CASSSGTQYGYTF.

This chain links TRBV2 with TRBJ1-5; D is possibly TRBD1 (5 bases). Germline CDR1 reads SNHLY; CDR2 reads FYNNEI. V was pared by 4 bases and J by 0 bases, with 7 bases between. The CDR3 covers 14 residues. DNA of the CDR3: TGTGCCAGCAGTGGGACATTTAGCAATCAGCCCCAGCATTTT. This sequence encodes CASSGTFSNQPQHF. The whole variable domain, remainder taken from reference TRBV2 and TRBJ1-5, is EPEVTQTPSHQVTQMGQEVILRCVPISNHLYFYWYRQILGQKVEFLVSFYNNEISEKSEIFDDQFSVERPDGSNFTLKIRSTKLEDSAMYFCASSGTFSNQPQHFGDGTRLSIL.